Below, 25 T cell receptor beta chains from the same sample are listed, as sequenced in a study of blood T cells in healthy people across ages. Primers used in a second PCR of roughly 6 to 11 cycles were a sample-barcoded 5' primer and a J-beta primer mix. TCRdb passed the 5' RACE reads through MiXCR, listing each CDR3 protein once. The repertoire holds approximately 1.5 million distinct CDR3 sequences, with 40% to 45% as singletons. The specimen sequenced was blood. The receptors were sampled from a young woman in good health.

J is TRBJ1-2 and V is TRBV6-6; D may be TRBD1 (5 bases). The CDR3 length is 13 residues. Germline V CDR1 and CDR2: MNHNY, SVGAGI (reference sequence). Trimming removed 5 bases at V and 7 bases at J, with 14 bases between. The CDR3 bases are TGTGCCAGCAGTCCCCAGGGTAGGGGTGGCTACACCTTC. This codes for CASSPQGRGGYTF.

This clonotype was seen only once. V usage is TRBV6-5 and J usage is TRBJ1-6, with D unresolved. Between the trimmed V and J ends, which lost 2 bases and 7 bases, there was a span of 15 bases. Per germline, CDR1 MNHEY and CDR2 SVGAGI. The length of the CDR3 is 16 residues. In nucleotides, the CDR3 is TGTGCCAGCAGTTACGGTGGCCAACGAATAAATTCACCCCTCCACTTT. It translates to CASSYGGQRINSPLHF.

This clonotype was seen at least ten times. This CDR3 reads CASSQDIRVASPLHF. The CDR3 DNA reads as TGCGCCAGCAGCCAAGATATTCGGGTCGCTTCACCCCTCCACTTT. This chain uses TRBV4-3 with TRBJ1-6, with D unresolved. CDR1 LGHNA and CDR2 YSLEER come from the germline V gene. Trimming took 0 bases from V and 9 from J, leaving 12 bases between them. The CDR3 extends over 15 amino acids.

The rearrangement joins TRBV20-1 to TRBJ2-1; D is perhaps TRBD1 (5 bases). CDR3 length equals 11 residues. Germline CDR1 and CDR2: DFQATT and SNEGSKA (reference sequence). The ends were cut back, 4 bases at V and 15 bases at J, with 16 bases in the middle. The CDR3 bases are TGCAGTGCTATAACGACAGAGACCCGGTTCTTC. As protein: CSAITTETRFF.

V usage is TRBV6-5 and J usage is TRBJ1-2, with 9 bases that match TRBD1. Losses at the gene ends were 6 bases for V and 8 bases for J; bases not matched to a gene: 4. Germline CDR1 MNHEY, CDR2 SVGAGI. The CDR3 is made up of 12 amino acids. The DNA of the CDR3 is TGTGCCAGCAGGGGACAGGGCTCGGGCTACACCTTC. Translation: CASRGQGSGYTF.

The CDR3 nucleotides are TGTGCCAGCAGTGAATCTTGGCAAGACGCCGTTGGAGGCTACACCTTC. Its protein is CASSESWQDAVGGYTF. J is TRBJ1-2 and V is TRBV25-1; D is ambiguous. The germline V gene has CDR1 MGHDK and CDR2 SYGVNS. CDR3 length equals 16 residues. The germline V and J ends were trimmed by 1 base and 8 bases, with 20 bases remaining between them.

The rearrangement links TRBV11-2 to TRBJ2-1, with unresolved D. Germline V gene lookup returns CDR1 SGHAT and CDR2 FQNNGV. The V end was cut by 3 bases, the J end by 1 base, with 13 bases between. This CDR3 comprises 16 residues. CDR3 loop: CASSFRRSISYNEQFF. The CDR3 region has the DNA TGTGCCAGCAGCTTTAGGCGTTCAATTTCCTACAATGAGCAGTTCTTC.

This clonotype was picked up a small number of times. The V call is TRBV12-3 or TRBV12-4, the J call TRBJ2-7; TRBD2 might be the D (5 bases). This CDR3 has 14 residues. Trimming stripped 8 bases from V and 1 base from J, with 15 bases between. This chain's CDR3 is CASRPRAPSYEQYF. CDR3 in DNA: TGTGCCAGCCGCCCGAGGGCCCCATCCTACGAGCAGTACTTC.

The V call is TRBV20-1, the J call TRBJ2-2; no reliable D call. The CDR3 sequence is 12 residues long. Trimming pared 2 bases from V and 6 bases from J, leaving 7 bases between. Germline CDR1 and CDR2: DFQATT and SNEGSKA (reference sequence). CDR3 in DNA: TGCAGTGCTAGACCTACTTCCGGGGAGCTGTTTTTT. This translates into CSARPTSGELFF.

The V gene is TRBV10-3, the J gene TRBJ1-1; a weak D match, TRBD1 (6 bases). V was trimmed by 4 bases and J by 3 bases, leaving 9 bases between them. The CDR3 consists of 13 residues. Germline V lookup: CDR1 ENHRY, CDR2 SYGVKD. The CDR3 nucleotides read TGTGCCATCAGTGGACAGGAAGACACTGAAGCTTTCTTT. As protein: CAISGQEDTEAFF.

V gene TRBV6-5 combines with J gene TRBJ2-7, with D tentatively TRBD2 (6 bases). CDR3 size: 16 residues. V lost 2 bases, J lost 5 bases, and 19 bases lay in between. Germline values: CDR1 MNHEY, CDR2 SVGAGI. The DNA for the CDR3 is TGTGCCAGCAGTTACGTCGGGACTCAAGGGGCCCACGAGCAGTACTTC. It specifies CASSYVGTQGAHEQYF.

This clonotype was counted between two and nine times. V usage is TRBV24-1 and J usage is TRBJ1-5; D remains ambiguous. The germline V gene encodes CDR1 KGHDR and CDR2 SFDVKD. The CDR3 is 15 amino acids. The V gene lost 6 bases and the J gene lost 4 bases, with 15 bases spanning the gap. The CDR3 spells CATSIDQKLNQPQHF. As DNA, the CDR3 is TGTGCCACCAGTATCGACCAAAAATTAAATCAGCCCCAGCATTTT.

The rearrangement joins TRBV30 to TRBJ2-4; 10 positions match TRBD1. The J call may be wrong; the DNA end is better matched by TRBJ2-7. CDR1 is GTSNPN, CDR2 SVGIG, per germline (reference sequence). The CDR3 sequence is 14 residues long. DNA for the CDR3: TGTGCCTGGAGTGGGACAGGGGGTTTTGGCGAGCAGTACTTC. As protein: CAWSGTGGFGEQYF.

This clonotype has only a few counts. The rearrangement links TRBV3-1 to TRBJ2-1, with 8 bases lining up with TRBD2. The CDR3 consists of 18 residues. The V gene's germline CDR1 is LGHDT and CDR2 YNNKEL (reference sequence). V was clipped by 2 bases and J by 3 bases; unmatched bases: 12. The CDR3 sequence is CASSQKYFSGDFYNEQFF. The CDR3 DNA sequence: TGTGCCAGCAGCCAAAAATACTTTAGCGGGGATTTCTACAATGAGCAGTTCTTC.

The rearrangement uses TRBV7-2 and TRBJ2-5, with TRBD2 as a possible D gene (5 bases). This CDR3 comprises 15 residues. CDR1 and CDR2 from the germline V gene are SGHTA and FQGNSA. The germline V and J ends were trimmed by 6 bases and 5 bases, with 19 bases remaining between them. The CDR3 DNA is TGTGCCAGCAGGTCTAGCAAGGTACCTTTGGAGACCCAGTACTTC. Protein sequence: CASRSSKVPLETQYF.

This clonotype has only a few counts. J is TRBJ2-1 and V is TRBV12-3 or TRBV12-4, with D perhaps matching TRBD1 (6 bases). The CDR3 runs 15 residues. Trimming pared 5 bases from V and 2 bases from J, leaving 13 bases between. The DNA for the CDR3 is TGTGCCAGCAGTCACCGGGACACCCCCTACAATGAGCAGTTCTTC. It encodes CASSHRDTPYNEQFF.

As for this clonotype: At one end the junction does not follow the germline gene, possibly because of a read error. J is TRBJ2-7 and V is TRBV6-1, with 7 bases fitting TRBD1. The better agreement between TRBJ2-5 and the DNA end casts doubt on the J call. The length of the CDR3 is 13 residues. Germline CDR1 and CDR2: MNHNS and SASEGT. The CDR3 here is CVSNKDRPGTQYF. In DNA form, the CDR3 reads TGTGTCAGCAACAAGGACAGGCCGGGGACCCAGTACTTC.

V is TRBV27 and J is TRBJ1-2; 8 bases line up with TRBD1. Germline V lookup: CDR1 MNHEY, CDR2 SMNVEV (reference sequence). The CDR3 spans 15 residues. The V segment lost 7 bases and the J segment 6 bases; nucleotides outside the gene matches: 13. CDR3 amino acids: CASTTLMGQVDGYTF. The CDR3 nucleotides are TGTGCCAGCACCACCCTCATGGGACAGGTAGATGGCTACACCTTC.

The CDR3 loop reads CASSLTYTEAFF. The CDR3 DNA is TGTGCCAGCAGTTTAACATACACTGAAGCTTTCTTT. The chain employs TRBV28 and TRBJ1-1; unclear D gene. Germline-derived CDR1 and CDR2 are MDHEN and SYDVKM. V gave up 2 bases and J gave up 3 bases, with 4 bases separating them. This CDR3 has 12 residues.

The chain employs TRBV3-1 and TRBJ1-4; D remains ambiguous. Trimming took off 4 bases at V and 5 bases at J, with 14 bases between the two ends. The CDR3 spans 15 residues. Germline assignment: CDR1 LGHDT and CDR2 YNNKEL (reference sequence). CDR3 sequence (DNA): TGTGCCAGCAGCCGCGCCACCCTCCGGAATGAAAAACTGTTTTTT. Amino acid sequence: CASSRATLRNEKLFF.

The chain employs TRBV20-1 and TRBJ2-4, with D possibly matching TRBD2 (5 bases). The V gene lost 3 bases and the J gene lost 3 bases, with 9 bases spanning the gap. Germline V gene data show CDR1 as DFQATT and CDR2 as SNEGSKA (reference sequence). This CDR3 is built from 13 residues. The CDR3 spells CSARFAGKNIQYF. CDR3 coding DNA: TGCAGTGCTAGGTTCGCGGGCAAAAACATTCAGTACTTC.

On this clonotype itself: Possible read error: a much larger clone is one base away. Here the CDR3 DNA reads TGTGCCAGCAGCTCAAAAGGGGGGAGTAATTCACCCCTCCACTTT. This sequence encodes CASSSKGGSNSPLHF. The V call is TRBV7-2, the J call TRBJ1-6; the D gene is possibly TRBD1 (6 bases). Trimming removed 4 bases from V and 6 bases from J, with 13 bases in between. Per germline, CDR1 SGHTA and CDR2 FQGNSA. This CDR3 contains 15 residues.

This clonotype was seen only a few times. The rearrangement joins TRBV12-3 or TRBV12-4 to TRBJ1-1, with D perhaps matching TRBD1 (5 bases). The CDR3 runs to 14 residues. Trimming left V 10 bases short and J 3 bases short, with 18 bases between. CDR3 nucleotides: TGTGCCACCTCTTGGGGGTTTGGGGACACTGAAGCTTTCTTT. Its translation is CATSWGFGDTEAFF.

The chain uses TRBV29-1 and TRBJ2-7; D possibly corresponds to TRBD2 (5 bases). In germline, CDR1 is SQVTM, CDR2 ANQGSEA. This CDR3 spans 15 amino acids. Trimming took off 0 bases at V and 3 bases at J, with 15 bases between the two ends. The CDR3 region has the DNA TGCAGCGTTGAAGATCGCGGAGGCTCGGGCTACGAGCAGTACTTC. Translation: CSVEDRGGSGYEQYF.

The chain couples TRBV10-3 to TRBJ1-1, with a weak D call TRBD1 (5 bases). Trimming took off 6 bases at V and 6 bases at J, with 14 bases between the two ends. This CDR3 region has 13 residues. CDR1 and CDR2 (germline): ENHRY, SYGVKD. In nucleotides, the CDR3 is TGTGCCATCAGGGACACCAGCCAGGCTGAAGCTTTCTTT. Amino acids: CAIRDTSQAEAFF.